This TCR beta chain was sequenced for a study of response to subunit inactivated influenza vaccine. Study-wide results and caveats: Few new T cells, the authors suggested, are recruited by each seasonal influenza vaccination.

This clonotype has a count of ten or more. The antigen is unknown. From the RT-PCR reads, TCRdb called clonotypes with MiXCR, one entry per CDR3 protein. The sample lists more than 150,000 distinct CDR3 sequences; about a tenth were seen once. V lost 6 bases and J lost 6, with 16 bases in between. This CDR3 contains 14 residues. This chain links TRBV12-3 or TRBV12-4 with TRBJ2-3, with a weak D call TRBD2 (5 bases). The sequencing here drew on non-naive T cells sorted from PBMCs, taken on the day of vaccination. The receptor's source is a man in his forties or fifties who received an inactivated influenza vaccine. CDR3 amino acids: CASRVNGRGDTQYF. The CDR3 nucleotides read TGTGCCAGCAGGGTCAACGGAAGAGGGGATACGCAGTATTTT.